This TCR beta chain comes out of a study of T cell responses to AZD1222 COVID-19 vaccine. CDR3 length: 16 residues. Germline trimming cut 3 bases from V and 0 bases from J; bases unmatched to any gene: 8. The germline gives CDR1 SGDLS, CDR2 YYNGEE. The assay was immunoSEQ multiplex PCR, and TCRdb's table has in-frame clones only and misses some. The repertoire has tens of thousands of clones, 90% of them found once; the top ten carry roughly 5.9%. J is TRBJ2-7 and V is TRBV9, with 8 bases aligning to TRBD1. This receptor was obtained from an adult who received the AZD1222 COVID-19 vaccine. The specimen comprised peripheral blood, sampled 28 days after the second AZD1222 dose. CDR3 loop: CASSALGQGGSYEQYF. The CDR3 DNA follows: TGTGCCAGCAGCGCGCTTGGACAGGGAGGCTCCTACGAGCAGTACTTC.